The 17 T cell receptor beta chains in this list originate from one sample, sequenced in a study of patients and donors after allogeneic stem cell transplantation. TCRdb reprocessed the RT-PCR reads via MiXCR and lists one record per CDR3 protein. The sample lists around 30,000 distinct CDR3 sequences; 8% to 10% were seen once. Sequenced input: blood, either unsorted or a sorted T cell fraction (not recorded which). Receptors were obtained from a human donor who was either an allogeneic HSCT recipient or a stem cell or donor lymphocyte infusion donor (not recorded which). It is not recorded whose cells these are; they may come from a transplant donor.

This clonotype was picked up many times. The rearrangement joins TRBV19 to TRBJ2-2; a possible D gene is TRBD1 (6 bases). Trimming cost V 3 bases and J 3 bases, with 11 bases left between them. The CDR3 totals 15 residues. Looked up from germline, CDR1 is LNHDA and CDR2 is SQIVND (reference sequence). The CDR3 protein is CASSMATGYTGELFF. CDR3 bases: TGTGCCAGTAGTATGGCGACAGGTTACACCGGGGAGCTGTTTTTT.

The V call is TRBV7-9, the J call TRBJ2-3; TRBD1 matches at 9 bases. The junction had 7 bases not matched to a gene; V was cut back by 2 bases and J by 7 bases. Germline assignment: CDR1 SEHNR and CDR2 FQNEAQ (reference sequence). This CDR3 is 15 amino acids long. CDR3 coding DNA: TGTGCCAGCAGCTTAAGGGGACAGGGACTAAATACGCAGTATTTT. This gives the protein CASSLRGQGLNTQYF.

This clonotype was observed a handful of times. This sequence joins TRBV10-3 and TRBJ2-7, with D uncertain. V was clipped by 1 base and J by 1 base, with 2 bases between them. The CDR3 covers 12 residues. Germline lookup yields CDR1 ENHRY and CDR2 SYGVKD. CDR3 DNA: TGTGCCATCAGTGAGTGGTCCTACGAGCAGTACTTC. This translates into CAISEWSYEQYF.

This clonotype was seen a few times. V is TRBV4-1 and J is TRBJ1-2; no definite D call. Between the trimmed V and J ends, which lost 0 bases and 6 bases, there was a span of 14 bases. The CDR3 runs 15 residues. Looked up from germline, CDR1 is MGHRA and CDR2 is YSYEKL. The CDR3 sequence is CASSQDRRVGNGYTF. The DNA of the CDR3 is TGCGCCAGCAGCCAAGACCGAAGGGTGGGGAATGGCTACACCTTC.

The table lists this clonotype with a few counts. Mismatch with germline at one junction end may stem from a read error. This CDR3 is CASSLGTGGLANEKLFF. CDR3 nucleotide sequence: TGTGCTAGCAGCTTAGGGACAGGGGGTTTAGCTAATGAAAAACTGTTTTTT. The J gene is TRBJ1-4, the V gene TRBV7-7; 11 nucleotides align to TRBD1. The CDR3 covers 17 residues. Germline V CDR1 and CDR2: SSHAT, FNYEAQ (reference sequence).

This clonotype was seen ten or more times. The chain links TRBV6-1 to TRBJ1-1; maybe TRBD1 (5 bases). The V end lost 7 bases, the J end lost 1 base, and 22 bases lay between the germline ends. This CDR3 has 17 residues. Germline CDR1 reads MNHNS; CDR2 reads SASEGT. The CDR3 nucleotides read TGTGCCAGCACCCCCAGCGCCCGTGTTAGGGGGAACACTGAAGCTTTCTTT. Its protein product is CASTPSARVRGNTEAFF.

V gene TRBV5-1 combines with J gene TRBJ2-5; 13 nucleotides line up with TRBD2. Trimming cost V 0 bases and J 0 bases; bases outside gene matches: 5. The CDR3 extends over 18 amino acids. The V gene's germline CDR1 is SGHRS and CDR2 YFSETQ. CDR3 nucleotides: TGCGCCAGCAGCTTGGGGGGACTAGCGGGATGGTACCAAGAGACCCAGTACTTC. Protein product: CASSLGGLAGWYQETQYF.

The genes are TRBV27 and TRBJ1-3; D possibly corresponds to TRBD1 (5 bases). This CDR3 has 16 residues. Germline V CDR1 and CDR2: MNHEY, SMNVEV (reference sequence). V was pared by 5 bases and J by 1 base, with 15 bases between. The CDR3 region has the DNA TGTGCCAGCAGTCCTGGGGGGACTGCTTCTGGAAACACCATATATTTT. As protein: CASSPGGTASGNTIYF.

V and J are TRBV6-5 and TRBJ1-1; D call uncertain. In germline, CDR1 is MNHEY, CDR2 SVGAGI. Deletions cut 4 bases from V and 5 bases from J, with 14 bases between. The CDR3 has 14 amino acids. CDR3 loop: CASSSDHLGTEAFF. The CDR3 DNA follows: TGTGCCAGCAGTTCCGACCACCTGGGGACTGAAGCTTTCTTT.

This clonotype was counted only a few times. The chain combines TRBV20-1 with TRBJ2-7; the match to TRBD1 covers 8 bases. The CDR3 sequence is 14 residues long. J lost 0 bases, V lost 3 bases, and 4 bases had no gene match. Germline V CDR1 and CDR2: DFQATT, SNEGSKA (reference sequence). CDR3 in DNA: TGCAGTGCTAGGGCCAGGGGGCTCTCCTACGAGCAGTACTTC. Protein product: CSARARGLSYEQYF.

In its sample, this clonotype was seen a few times. CDR3 sequence: CASSFGQDGSPLHF. In DNA, the CDR3 is TGCGCCAGCAGCTTCGGGCAGGACGGTTCACCCCTCCACTTT. The chain combines TRBV5-1 with TRBJ1-6; D remains ambiguous. Deletions cut 2 bases from V and 9 bases from J, with 12 bases between. The CDR3 has 14 amino acids. Looked up from germline, CDR1 is SGHRS and CDR2 is YFSETQ.

On this clonotype: One base away lies a much larger clone, so this may be a sequencing read error. The V call is TRBV20-1, the J call TRBJ2-1; D not resolved. This CDR3 has 14 residues. Per the germline V gene, CDR1 is DFQATT and CDR2 is SNEGSKA (reference sequence). Between the trimmed V and J ends, which lost 1 base and 3 bases, there was a span of 10 bases. The CDR3 sequence is CSARGGGRYNEQFF. The CDR3 region has the DNA TGCAGTGCTAGAGGCGGTGGGCGCTACAATGAGCAGTTCTTC.

This clonotype is labeled medium-sized. This chain links TRBV28 with TRBJ1-2; tentatively, D is TRBD1 (5 bases). Trimming stripped 9 bases from V and 2 bases from J, with 13 bases between. CDR1 and CDR2 from the germline V gene are MDHEN and SYDVKM. There are 13 residues in the CDR3. DNA for the CDR3: TGTGCCAGTTCACTCCAGGGAAACTATGGCTACACCTTC. It specifies CASSLQGNYGYTF.

This clonotype was recorded at least ten times. V usage is TRBV5-1 and J usage is TRBJ2-5, with 10 nucleotides matching TRBD2. CDR1 SGHRS and CDR2 YFSETQ come from the germline V gene. Losses at the gene ends were 4 bases for V and 3 bases for J; bases not matched to a gene: 6. This CDR3 is built from 15 residues. In nucleotides, the CDR3 is TGCGCCAGCAGCACCTTTAGCGGGGGGAAAGAGACCCAGTACTTC. Translating it yields CASSTFSGGKETQYF.

The table lists this clonotype with many counts. This chain uses TRBV18 with TRBJ2-3, with TRBD2 identical over 11 bases. With 6 bases clipped from V and 6 bases from J, the junction kept 8 bases outside the gene matches. This CDR3 region has 15 residues. From germline, CDR1 is KGHSH and CDR2 LQKENI. This CDR3 is CASSRSGTSGDTQYF. The CDR3 DNA reads TGTGCCAGCTCGCGTTCTGGGACTAGCGGCGATACGCAGTATTTT.

The chain uses TRBV3-1 and TRBJ1-2, with D perhaps matching TRBD1 (5 bases). The CDR3 is 12 amino acids. Trimming shortened V by 4 bases and J by 7 bases, and 10 bases separated the two germline ends. The germline V gene encodes CDR1 LGHDT and CDR2 YNNKEL (reference sequence). CDR3 in amino acids: CASSLSRGGYTF. The CDR3, as DNA: TGTGCCAGCAGCCTCTCGAGGGGTGGCTACACCTTC.

V and J are TRBV2 and TRBJ1-3, with 7 positions matching TRBD1. This CDR3 region has 14 residues. V shed 7 bases, J shed 2 bases, and the junction held 5 bases outside the gene matches. The germline V gene has CDR1 SNHLY and CDR2 FYNNEI. In DNA, the CDR3 is TGTGCCAGCAACGGTCAGGGGGCTGGAAACACCATATATTTT. The encoded protein is CASNGQGAGNTIYF.